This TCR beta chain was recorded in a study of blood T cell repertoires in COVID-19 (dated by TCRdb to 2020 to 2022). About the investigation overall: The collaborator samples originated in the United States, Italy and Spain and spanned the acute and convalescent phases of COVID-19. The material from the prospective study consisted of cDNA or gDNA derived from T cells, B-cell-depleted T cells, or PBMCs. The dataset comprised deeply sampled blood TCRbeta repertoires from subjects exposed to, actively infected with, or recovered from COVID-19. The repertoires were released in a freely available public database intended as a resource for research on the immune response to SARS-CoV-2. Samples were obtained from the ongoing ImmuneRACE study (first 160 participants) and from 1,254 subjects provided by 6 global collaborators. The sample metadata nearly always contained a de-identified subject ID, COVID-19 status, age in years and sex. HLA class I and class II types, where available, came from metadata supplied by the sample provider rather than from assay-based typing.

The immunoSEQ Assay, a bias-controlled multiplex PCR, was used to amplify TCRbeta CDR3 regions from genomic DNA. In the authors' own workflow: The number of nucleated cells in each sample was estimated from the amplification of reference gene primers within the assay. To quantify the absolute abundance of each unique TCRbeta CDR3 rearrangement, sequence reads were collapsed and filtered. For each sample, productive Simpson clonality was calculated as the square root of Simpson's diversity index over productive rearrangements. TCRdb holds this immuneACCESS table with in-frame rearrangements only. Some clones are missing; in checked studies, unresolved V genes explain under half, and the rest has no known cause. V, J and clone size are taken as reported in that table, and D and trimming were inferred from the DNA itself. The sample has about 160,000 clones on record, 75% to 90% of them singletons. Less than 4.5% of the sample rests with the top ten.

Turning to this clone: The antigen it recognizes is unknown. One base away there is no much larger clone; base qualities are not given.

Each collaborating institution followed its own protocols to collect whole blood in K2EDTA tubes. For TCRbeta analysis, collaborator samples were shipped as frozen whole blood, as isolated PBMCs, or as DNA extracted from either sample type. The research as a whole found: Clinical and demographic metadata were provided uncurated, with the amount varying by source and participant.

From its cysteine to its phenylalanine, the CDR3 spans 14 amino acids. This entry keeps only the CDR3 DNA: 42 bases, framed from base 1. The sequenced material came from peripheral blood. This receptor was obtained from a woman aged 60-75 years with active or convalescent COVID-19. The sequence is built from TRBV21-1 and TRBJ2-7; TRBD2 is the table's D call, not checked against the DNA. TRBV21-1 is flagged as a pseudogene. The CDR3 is CASSRRGGTYEQYF. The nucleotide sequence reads TGTGCCAGCAGCAGAAGGGGGGGGACCTACGAGCAGTACTTC.